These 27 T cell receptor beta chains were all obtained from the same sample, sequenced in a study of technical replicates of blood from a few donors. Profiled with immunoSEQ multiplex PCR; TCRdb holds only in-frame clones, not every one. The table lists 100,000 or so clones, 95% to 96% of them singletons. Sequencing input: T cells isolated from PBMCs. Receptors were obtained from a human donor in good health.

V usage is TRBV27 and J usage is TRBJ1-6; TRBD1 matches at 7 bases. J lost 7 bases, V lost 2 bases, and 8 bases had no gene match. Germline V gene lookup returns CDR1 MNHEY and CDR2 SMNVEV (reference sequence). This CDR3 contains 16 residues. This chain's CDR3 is CASSLLKGAKNSPLHF. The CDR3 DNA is TGTGCCAGCAGTTTACTAAAGGGGGCGAAGAATTCACCCCTCCACTTT.

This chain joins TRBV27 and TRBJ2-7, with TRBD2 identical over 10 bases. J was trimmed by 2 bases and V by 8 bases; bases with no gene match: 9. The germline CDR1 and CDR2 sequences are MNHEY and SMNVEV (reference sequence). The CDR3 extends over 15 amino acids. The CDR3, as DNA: TGTGCCAGCGGATCCGGGACTAGCGCCACCTACGAGCAGTACTTC. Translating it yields CASGSGTSATYEQYF.

This CDR3 reads CASTPTGTSQETQYF. Here the CDR3 DNA reads TGTGCCAGCACTCCGACAGGGACAAGTCAAGAGACCCAGTACTTC. The genes are TRBV6-1 and TRBJ2-5; 7 nucleotides match TRBD1. Trimming at V came to 7 bases and at J to 2 bases, leaving 10 bases not matched to a gene. The CDR3 is made up of 15 amino acids. CDR1 is MNHNS and CDR2 is SASEGT in the germline V gene.

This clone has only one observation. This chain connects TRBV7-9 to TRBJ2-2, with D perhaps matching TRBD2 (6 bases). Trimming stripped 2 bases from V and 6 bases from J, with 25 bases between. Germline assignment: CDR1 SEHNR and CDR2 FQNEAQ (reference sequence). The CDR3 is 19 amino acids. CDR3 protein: CASSLPPRFPGGNAGELFF. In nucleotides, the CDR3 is TGTGCCAGCAGCTTACCTCCGCGATTCCCGGGCGGGAATGCCGGGGAGCTGTTTTTT.

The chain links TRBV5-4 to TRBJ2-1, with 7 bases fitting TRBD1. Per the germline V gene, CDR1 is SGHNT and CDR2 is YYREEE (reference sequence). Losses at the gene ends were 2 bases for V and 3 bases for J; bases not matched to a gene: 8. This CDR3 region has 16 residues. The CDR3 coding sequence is TGTGCCAGCAGCTTAGTTCGGGCAGGGGGCTACAATGAGCAGTTCTTC. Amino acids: CASSLVRAGGYNEQFF. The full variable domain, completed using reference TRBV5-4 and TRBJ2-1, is ETGVTQSPTHLIKTRGQQVTLRCSSQSGHNTVSWYQQALGQGPQFIFQYYREEENGRGNFPPRFSGLQFPNYSSELNVNALELDDSALYLCASSLVRAGGYNEQFFGPGTRLTVL.

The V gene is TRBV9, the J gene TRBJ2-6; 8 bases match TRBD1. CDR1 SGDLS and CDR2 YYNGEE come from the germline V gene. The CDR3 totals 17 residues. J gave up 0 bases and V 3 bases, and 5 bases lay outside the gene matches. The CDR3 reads CASSATGAYSGANVLTF. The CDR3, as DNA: TGTGCCAGCAGCGCGACAGGGGCTTACTCTGGGGCCAACGTCCTGACTTTC.

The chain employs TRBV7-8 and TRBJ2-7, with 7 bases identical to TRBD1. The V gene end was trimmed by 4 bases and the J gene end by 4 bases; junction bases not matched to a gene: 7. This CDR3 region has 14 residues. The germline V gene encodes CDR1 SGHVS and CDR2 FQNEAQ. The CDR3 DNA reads TGTGCCAGCAGCTCAAGGGACAGTTTTTACGAGCAGTACTTC. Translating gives CASSSRDSFYEQYF.

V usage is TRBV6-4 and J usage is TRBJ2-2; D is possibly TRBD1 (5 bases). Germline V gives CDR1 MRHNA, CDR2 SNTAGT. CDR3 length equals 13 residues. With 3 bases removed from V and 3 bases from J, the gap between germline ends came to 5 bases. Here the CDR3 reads CASSETDTGELFF. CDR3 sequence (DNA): TGTGCCAGCAGTGAGACAGACACCGGGGAGCTGTTTTTT.

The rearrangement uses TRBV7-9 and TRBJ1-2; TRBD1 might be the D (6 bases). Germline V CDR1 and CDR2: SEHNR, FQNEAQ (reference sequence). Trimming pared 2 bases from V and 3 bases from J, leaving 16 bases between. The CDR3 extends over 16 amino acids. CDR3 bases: TGTGCCAGCAGCTTACTTGATGGACAGAATTACTATGGCTACACCTTC. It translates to CASSLLDGQNYYGYTF.

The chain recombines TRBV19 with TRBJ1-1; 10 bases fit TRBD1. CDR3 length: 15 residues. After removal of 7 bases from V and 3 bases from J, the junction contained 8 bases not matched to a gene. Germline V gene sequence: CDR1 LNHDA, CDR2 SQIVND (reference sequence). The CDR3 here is CASIGTGERDTEAFF. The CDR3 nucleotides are TGTGCCAGTATAGGGACAGGGGAAAGGGACACTGAAGCTTTCTTT.

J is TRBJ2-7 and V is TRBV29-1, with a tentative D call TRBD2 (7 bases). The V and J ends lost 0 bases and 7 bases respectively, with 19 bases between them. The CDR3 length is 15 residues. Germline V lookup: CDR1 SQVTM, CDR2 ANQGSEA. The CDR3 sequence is CSVEDGRGLGWEQYF. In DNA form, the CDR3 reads TGCAGCGTTGAAGATGGGCGGGGGCTAGGATGGGAGCAGTACTTC.

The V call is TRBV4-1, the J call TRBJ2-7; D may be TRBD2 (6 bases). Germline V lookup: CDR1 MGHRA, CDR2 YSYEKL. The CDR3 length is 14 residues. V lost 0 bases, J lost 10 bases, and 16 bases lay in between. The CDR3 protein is CASSQDDGRSYQYF. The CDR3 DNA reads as TGCGCCAGCAGCCAAGATGATGGGAGGAGTTATCAGTACTTC.

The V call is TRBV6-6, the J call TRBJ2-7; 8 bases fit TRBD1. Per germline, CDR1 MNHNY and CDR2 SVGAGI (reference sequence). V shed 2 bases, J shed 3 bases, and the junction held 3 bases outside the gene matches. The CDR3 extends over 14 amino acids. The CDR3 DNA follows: TGTGCCAGCAGTTACGCTGGACAGGGCTACGAGCAGTACTTC. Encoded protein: CASSYAGQGYEQYF.

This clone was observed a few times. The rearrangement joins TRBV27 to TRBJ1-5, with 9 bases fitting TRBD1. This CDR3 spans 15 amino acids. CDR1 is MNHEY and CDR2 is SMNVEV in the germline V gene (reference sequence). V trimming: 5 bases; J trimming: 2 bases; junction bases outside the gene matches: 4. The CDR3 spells CASSQRTGGNQPQHF. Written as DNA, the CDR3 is TGTGCCAGCAGTCAGAGGACAGGGGGCAATCAGCCCCAGCATTTT.

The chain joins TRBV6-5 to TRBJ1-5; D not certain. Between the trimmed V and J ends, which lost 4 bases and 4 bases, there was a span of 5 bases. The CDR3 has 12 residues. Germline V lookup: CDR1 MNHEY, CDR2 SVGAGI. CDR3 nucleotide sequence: TGTGCCAGCAGTTCCCTAAATCAGCCCCAGCATTTT. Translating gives CASSSLNQPQHF.

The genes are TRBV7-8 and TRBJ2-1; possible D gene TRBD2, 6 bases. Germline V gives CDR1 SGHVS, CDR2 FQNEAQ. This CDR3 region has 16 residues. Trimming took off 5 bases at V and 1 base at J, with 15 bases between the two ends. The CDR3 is CASSPNPGVSYNEQFF. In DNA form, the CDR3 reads TGTGCCAGCAGCCCCAACCCGGGGGTATCCTACAATGAGCAGTTCTTC.

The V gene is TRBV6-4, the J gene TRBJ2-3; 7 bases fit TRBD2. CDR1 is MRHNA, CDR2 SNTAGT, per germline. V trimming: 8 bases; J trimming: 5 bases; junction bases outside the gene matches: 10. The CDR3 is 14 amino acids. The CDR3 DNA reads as TGTGCCAGCTCCGGCGGGAGTAACGGAGATACGCAGTATTTT. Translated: CASSGGSNGDTQYF.

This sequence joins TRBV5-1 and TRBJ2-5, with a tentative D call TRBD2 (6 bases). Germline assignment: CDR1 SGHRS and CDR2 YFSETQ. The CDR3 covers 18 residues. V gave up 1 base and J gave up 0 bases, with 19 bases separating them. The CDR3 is CASSLYESSREYQETQYF. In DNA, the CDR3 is TGCGCCAGCAGCTTGTACGAAAGTAGCCGGGAGTACCAAGAGACCCAGTACTTC.

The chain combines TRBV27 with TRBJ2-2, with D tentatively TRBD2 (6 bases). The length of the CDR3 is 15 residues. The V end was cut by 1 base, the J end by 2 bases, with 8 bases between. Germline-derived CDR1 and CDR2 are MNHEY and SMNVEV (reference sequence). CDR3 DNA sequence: TGTGCCAGCAGTTTATTGGCGGGAAACACCGGGGAGCTGTTTTTT. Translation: CASSLLAGNTGELFF.

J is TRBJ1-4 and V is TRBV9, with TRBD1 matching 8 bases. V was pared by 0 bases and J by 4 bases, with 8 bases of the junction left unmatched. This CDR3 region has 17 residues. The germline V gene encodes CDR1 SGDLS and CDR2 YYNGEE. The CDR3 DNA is TGTGCCAGCAGCGTAGATGGACAGGGAATTCTTAATGAAAAACTGTTTTTT. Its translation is CASSVDGQGILNEKLFF.

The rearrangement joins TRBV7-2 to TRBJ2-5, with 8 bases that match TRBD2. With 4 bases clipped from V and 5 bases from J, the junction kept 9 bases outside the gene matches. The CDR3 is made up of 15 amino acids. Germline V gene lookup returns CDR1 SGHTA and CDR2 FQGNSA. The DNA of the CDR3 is TGTGCCAGCAGCTCCATAGCGGGATGGGAGGAGACCCAGTACTTC. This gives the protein CASSSIAGWEETQYF.

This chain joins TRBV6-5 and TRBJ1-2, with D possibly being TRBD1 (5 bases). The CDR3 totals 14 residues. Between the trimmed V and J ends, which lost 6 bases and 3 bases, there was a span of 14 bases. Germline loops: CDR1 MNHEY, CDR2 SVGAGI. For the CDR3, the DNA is TGTGCCAGCAGGACTCCGACAGCATACTATGGCTACACCTTC. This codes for CASRTPTAYYGYTF.

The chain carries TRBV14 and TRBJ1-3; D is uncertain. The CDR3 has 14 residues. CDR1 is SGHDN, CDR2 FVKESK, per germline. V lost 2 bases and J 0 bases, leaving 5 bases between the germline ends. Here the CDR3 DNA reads TGTGCCAGCAGCCAATCTTCCTCTGGAAACACCATATATTTT. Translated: CASSQSSSGNTIYF.

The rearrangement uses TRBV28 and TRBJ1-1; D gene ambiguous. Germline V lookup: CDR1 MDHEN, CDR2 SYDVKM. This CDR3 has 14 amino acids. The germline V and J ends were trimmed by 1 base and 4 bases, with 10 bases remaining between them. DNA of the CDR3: TGTGCCAGCAGTTTATTCCGGGTCGGCACTGAAGCTTTCTTT. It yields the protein CASSLFRVGTEAFF. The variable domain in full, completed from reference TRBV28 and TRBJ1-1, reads DVKVTQSSRYLVKRTGEKVFLECVQDMDHENMFWYRQDPGLGLRLIYFSYDVKMKEKGDIPEGYSVSREKKERFSLILESASTNQTSMYLCASSLFRVGTEAFFGQGTRLTVV.

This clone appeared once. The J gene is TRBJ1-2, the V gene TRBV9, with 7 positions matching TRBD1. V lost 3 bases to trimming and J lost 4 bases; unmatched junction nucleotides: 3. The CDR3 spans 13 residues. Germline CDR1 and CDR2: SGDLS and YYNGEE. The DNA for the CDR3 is TGTGCCAGCAGCGCGGGACAGTCCTATGGCTACACCTTC. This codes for CASSAGQSYGYTF.

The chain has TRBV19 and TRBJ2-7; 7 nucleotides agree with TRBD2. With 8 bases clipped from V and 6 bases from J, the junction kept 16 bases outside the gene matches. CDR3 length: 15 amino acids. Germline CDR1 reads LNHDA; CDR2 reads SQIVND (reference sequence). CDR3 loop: CASSFQAGSKGEQYF. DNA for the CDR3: TGTGCCAGTTCTTTCCAAGCGGGATCGAAAGGCGAGCAGTACTTC. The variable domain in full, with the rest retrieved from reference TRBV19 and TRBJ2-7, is DGGITQSPKYLFRKEGQNVTLSCEQNLNHDAMYWYRQDPGQGLRLIYYSQIVNDFQKGDIAEGYSVSREKKESFPLTVTSAQKNPTAFYLCASSFQAGSKGEQYFGPGTRLTVT.

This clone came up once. The CDR3 sequence: CASSKGLAKNIQYF. CDR3 nucleotides: TGTGCCAGCAGCAAAGGACTAGCCAAAAACATTCAGTACTTC. The chain combines TRBV6-5 with TRBJ2-4, with D possibly matching TRBD2 (5 bases). V dropped 6 bases and J dropped 0 bases, with 9 bases sitting between them. Germline V CDR1 and CDR2: MNHEY, SVGAGI. The CDR3 has 14 amino acids.